This T cell receptor beta chain comes out of a study of spatial heterogeneity in lung cancer. In the study overall: Among detected sequences, beta-chain ones consistently exceeded alpha-chain ones in number. Raw-read counts averaged over ten per unique TCR and UMI combination.

This clonotype was found many times. The time point denotes: sample taken at primary tumor resection. Whole RNA from tumor, nontumor lung or frozen PBMC was sequenced unsorted. Germline V gives CDR1 SGHNT, CDR2 YENEEA. Trimming at V came to 4 bases and at J to 8 bases, leaving 7 bases not matched to a gene. CDR3 length equals 14 residues. Single TCR cDNA molecules each had their own unique molecular identifier. TCRdb ran MiXCR on the 5' RACE reads and lists one entry per CDR3 protein. The sample includes more than 5,000 distinct CDR3 sequences, approximately 12% of them seen just once. The gene calls are TRBV11-3 and TRBJ2-1; TRBD1 aligns across 8 bases. The sequence derives from a male donor with early-stage non-small cell lung cancer. Sequences were derived from normal lung tissue next to the tumor, sampled at surgery. The CDR3 region has the DNA TGTGCCAGCAGCTCGGGACAGGTCTCTCATGAGCAGTTCTTC. It yields the protein CASSSGQVSHEQFF.